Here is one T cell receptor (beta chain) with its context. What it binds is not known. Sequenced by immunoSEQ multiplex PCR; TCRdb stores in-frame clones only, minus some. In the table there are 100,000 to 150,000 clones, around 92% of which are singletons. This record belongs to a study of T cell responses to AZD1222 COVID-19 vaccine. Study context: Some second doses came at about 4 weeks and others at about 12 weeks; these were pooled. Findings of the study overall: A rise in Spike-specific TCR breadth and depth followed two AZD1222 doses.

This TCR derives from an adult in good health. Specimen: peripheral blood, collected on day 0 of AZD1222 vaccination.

CDR3 residues: CASSYVDQWKNIQYF. The CDR3 bases are TGTGCCAGCAGTTACGTGGACCAATGGAAAAACATTCAGTACTTC. V gene TRBV6-2 or TRBV6-3 combines with J gene TRBJ2-4, with unresolved D. This CDR3 has 15 residues. With 2 bases removed from V and 4 bases from J, the gap between germline ends came to 12 bases. Per the germline V gene, CDR1 is MNHEY and CDR2 is SVGEGT.